This section outlines one TCR beta chain sequence together with its context. The CDR3 runs 16 residues. Germline assignment: CDR1 LGHNA and CDR2 YNFKEQ. The V segment lost 0 bases and the J segment 6 bases; nucleotides outside the gene matches: 8. Those enrolled, adults aged 18 to 89 years, came from under 25 US areas. Participant-given clinical history determined each cohort assignment. In Cohort 3, a recovered donor had either two negative PCRs, clearance, or symptom resolution. The sample originates from a study of blood T cell repertoires in COVID-19. Across the study: Sources were T cells, B-cell-depleted T cells, or PBMCs; the material itself was cDNA or gDNA.

Only in-frame clones appear in the TCRdb table, and some are missing; sequencing was by immunoSEQ multiplex PCR. The sample lists 200,000 to 300,000 clones; around nine tenths were seen once. The source of this sequence is a woman aged 25 to 39 who had recovered from COVID-19. The chain recombines TRBV4-2 with TRBJ1-3, with 7 bases that match TRBD1. The material sequenced was PBMCs or T cells enriched from blood (not recorded which). The CDR3 reads CASSQEVDRVLNTIYF. CDR3 nucleotides: TGTGCCAGCAGCCAAGAGGTCGACAGGGTCTTAAACACCATATATTTT.